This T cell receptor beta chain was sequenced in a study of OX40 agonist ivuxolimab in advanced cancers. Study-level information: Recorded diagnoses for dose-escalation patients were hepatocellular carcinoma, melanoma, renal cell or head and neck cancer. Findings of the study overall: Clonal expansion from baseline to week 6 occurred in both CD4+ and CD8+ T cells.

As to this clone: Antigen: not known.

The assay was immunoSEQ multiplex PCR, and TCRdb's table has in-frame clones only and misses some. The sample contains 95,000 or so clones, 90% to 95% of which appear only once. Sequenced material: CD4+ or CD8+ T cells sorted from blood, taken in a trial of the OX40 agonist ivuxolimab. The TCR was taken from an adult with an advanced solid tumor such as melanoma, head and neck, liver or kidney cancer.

The CDR3 spells CASSLDNNQPQHF. The DNA of the CDR3 is TGTGCCAGCAGCCTAGACAACAATCAGCCCCAGCATTTT. The chain couples TRBV9 to TRBJ1-5; unclear D gene. The CDR3 runs to 13 residues. In germline, CDR1 is SGDLS, CDR2 YYNGEE. The V end was cut by 4 bases, the J end by 3 bases, with 8 bases between.